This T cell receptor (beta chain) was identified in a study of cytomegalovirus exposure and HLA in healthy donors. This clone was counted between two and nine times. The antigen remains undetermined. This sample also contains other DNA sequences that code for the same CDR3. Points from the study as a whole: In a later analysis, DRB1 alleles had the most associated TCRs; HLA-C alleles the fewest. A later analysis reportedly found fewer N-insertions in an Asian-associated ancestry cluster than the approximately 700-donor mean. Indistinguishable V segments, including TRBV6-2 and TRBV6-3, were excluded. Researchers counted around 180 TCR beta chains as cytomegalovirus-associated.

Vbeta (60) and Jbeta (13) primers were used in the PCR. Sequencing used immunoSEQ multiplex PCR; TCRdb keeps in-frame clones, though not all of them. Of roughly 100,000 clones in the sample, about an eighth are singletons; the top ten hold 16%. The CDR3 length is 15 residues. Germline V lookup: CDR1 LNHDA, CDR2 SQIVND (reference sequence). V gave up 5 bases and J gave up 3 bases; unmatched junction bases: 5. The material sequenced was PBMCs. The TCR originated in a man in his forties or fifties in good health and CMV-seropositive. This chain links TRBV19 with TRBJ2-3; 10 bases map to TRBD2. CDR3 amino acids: CASSAAGLATDTQYF. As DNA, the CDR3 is TGTGCCAGTAGTGCAGCGGGACTAGCGACAGATACGCAGTATTTT.